This T cell receptor (beta chain) was documented in a study of T cell responses to AZD1222 COVID-19 vaccine (dated by TCRdb to the early 2020s). In terms of the full investigation: TCR sequencing covered some 240 trial participants: about 210 given two doses of AZD1222 and about 26 given two doses of MenACWY control vaccine. Enrollment into the trials was organized by age into subgroups of 18-55, 56-69 and 70-plus years, and those subgroups contained about 160, 30 and 59 TCR-sequenced participants, respectively. Overall study outcomes, separate from this receptor: The 56-69-year group was small, and its depth increase did not reach significance, likely because of low power. Participants were mostly white British and included more females than males, and it was suggested by the authors that clonal diversity may have been underestimated. A significant rise in spike-specific TCR breadth and depth was observed after two AZD1222 doses relative to day 0 and relative to MenACWY recipients. Vaccine-associated CD4 TCRs spanned the whole spike protein, with dominant responses in regions 160-218 and 743-854. Epitopes outside the regions mutated in the B.1.351 and B.1.1.7 variants were reportedly recognized by nearly half of the unique spike-specific TCRs. No day 14 peak-response samples were available, so repertoires were characterized only after the peak T cell response. Conclusions about previously exposed vaccinees were limited because only six AZD1222 recipients were SARS-CoV-2 seropositive at baseline.

The CDR3 regions of human TCRbeta chains were analyzed by immunosequencing. For the original study's pipeline: TCRs in the repertoires were compared against a reference library of SARS-CoV-2-specific TCRs that had been generated with the MIRA antigen-specificity platform. Breadth was defined as the fraction of unique TCRs that were SARS-CoV-2-associated, and depth was defined as the fraction of total T cells that were SARS-CoV-2-associated. Each spike-specific TCR was assigned to its reactive spike region and to a CD4 or CD8 class using the MIRA data. Log10-transformed breadth and depth values were compared by one-way ANOVA with Sidak's multiple comparisons tests. TCRdb holds this immuneACCESS table with in-frame rearrangements only. Some clones are missing; in checked studies, unresolved V genes explain under half, and the rest has no known cause. V, J and clone size were drawn from that table, and D and trimming were deduced from the DNA. In all, the sample holds 130,000 to 150,000 clones, and about 90% of those were seen once. Of the sample, 3.8% is held by the ten largest clones.

This clone was counted only a few times. The antigen it recognizes is unknown. The input lacks base qualities; no much larger clone sits a single base away. In light of the paper, this sample's time point label describes: about 28 days (+/-7) after the second vaccine dose. Because spike-specific TCR depth and breadth did not differ between the two schedules, AZD1222 recipients who got a second dose at roughly 4 weeks were pooled with those who got a second dose at roughly 12 weeks. Vaccinee samples came from UK trials COV001 and COV002, including a single-blind randomized controlled phase 2/3 trial of AZD1222 (ChAdOx1 nCoV-19) in healthy adults. Trial participant PBMC samples were collected at day 0 and day 28 after the second dose for TCRbeta chain sequencing. Germline trimming: 5 bases from V, 4 bases from J; junction bases outside gene matches: 4. From the cysteine through the phenylalanine, the CDR3 covers 15 amino acids. The CDR3 DNA has 45 bases and is translated from base 1. The germline V gene encodes CDR1 ENHRY and CDR2 SYGVKD.

This sequence was found in an adult who received the AZD1222 COVID-19 vaccine. Specimen: peripheral blood, collected 28 days after the second AZD1222 dose. Rearrangement joined TRBV10-3 to TRBJ2-3, and TRBD2 aligns with 12 junction nucleotides. The sequence in DNA is TGTGCCATCAGTCAGACTAGCGGGAGATCAGATACGCAGTATTTT. Its translation is CAISQTSGRSDTQYF.